The 30 T cell receptor beta chains presented below share a single source sample, sequenced in a study of T cells after yellow fever vaccination. TCRdb redid the calling of the 5' RACE reads with MiXCR, one entry per CDR3 protein. The sample shows about 630,000 distinct CDR3 sequences, about 12% of them seen only once. Sequenced here: PBMCs, sampled on the day of the yellow fever booster vaccination. Receptors were obtained from a man in his thirties or forties who received the YFV17D yellow fever vaccine.

V is TRBV3-1 and J is TRBJ2-5; the match to TRBD2 covers 8 bases. Per the germline V gene, CDR1 is LGHDT and CDR2 is YNNKEL (reference sequence). This CDR3 is 16 amino acids long. Trimming cost V 2 bases and J 4 bases; bases outside gene matches: 9. CDR3 DNA: TGTGCCAGCAGCCAACACGGAGCGGGAGAGGGAGAGACCCAGTACTTC. Amino acid sequence: CASSQHGAGEGETQYF.

This clonotype has ten or more counts. This chain joins TRBV3-1 and TRBJ2-5; the D is unclear. The CDR3 is made up of 15 amino acids. V shed 7 bases and J shed 5 bases, with 20 bases lying between them. CDR1 LGHDT and CDR2 YNNKEL come from the germline V gene (reference sequence). The CDR3 loop reads CASTHRPYQWETQYF. CDR3 coding DNA: TGTGCCAGCACCCACCGGCCCTATCAGTGGGAGACCCAGTACTTC.

This clonotype was seen a handful of times. The chain links TRBV12-5 to TRBJ2-2, with 7 bases fitting TRBD2. Germline CDR1 and CDR2: LGHNT and FRNRAP. This CDR3 is built from 14 residues. Trimming at V came to 6 bases and at J to 4 bases, leaving 5 bases not matched to a gene. The CDR3, as DNA: TGTGCTAGTGGAGCCAGGGAGGGCACCGGGGAGCTGTTTTTT. Amino acid sequence: CASGAREGTGELFF.

This clonotype was recorded a few times. The chain employs TRBV18 and TRBJ2-5, with a weak D call TRBD2 (5 bases). From germline, CDR1 is KGHSH and CDR2 LQKENI. The CDR3 is 11 residues long. The germline V and J ends were trimmed by 9 bases and 1 base, with 6 bases remaining between them. This chain's CDR3 is CASLAQETQYF. The CDR3 DNA reads as TGTGCCAGTCTAGCCCAAGAGACCCAGTACTTC.

This rearrangement joins TRBV29-1 to TRBJ2-1; D unclear. The CDR3 has 13 amino acids. Trimming stripped 4 bases from V and 0 bases from J, with 7 bases between. CDR1 SQVTM and CDR2 ANQGSEA come from the germline V gene. The DNA for the CDR3 is TGCAGCGTTGCCTCATACTCCTACAATGAGCAGTTCTTC. Amino acid sequence: CSVASYSYNEQFF.

The chain's CDR3 is CATSRELAGVNNEQFF. CDR3 nucleotide sequence: TGTGCCACCAGCAGAGAACTAGCGGGAGTTAACAATGAGCAGTTCTTC. The chain links TRBV15 to TRBJ2-1; 11 nucleotides agree with TRBD2. The length of the CDR3 is 16 residues. Germline-derived CDR1 and CDR2 are LNHNV and YYDKDF (reference sequence). The junction had 3 bases not matched to a gene; V was cut back by 0 bases and J by 5 bases.

This clonotype was observed a handful of times. V is TRBV6-5 and J is TRBJ2-5; either TRBD1 or TRBD2 may fit D (5 bases each). V shed 2 bases and J shed 5 bases, with 12 bases lying between them. The CDR3 runs 14 residues. Germline V gives CDR1 MNHEY, CDR2 SVGAGI. This chain's CDR3 is CASSYRAGTETQYF. The CDR3, as DNA: TGTGCCAGCAGTTACAGGGCAGGGACGGAGACCCAGTACTTC.

This clonotype appeared a few times. Here the CDR3 DNA reads TGCAGTGCTGCTAAGGACCCTGGTTCACCCCTCCACTTT. Translation gives CSAAKDPGSPLHF. The chain uses TRBV20-1 and TRBJ1-6; D not certain. CDR1 is DFQATT and CDR2 is SNEGSKA in the germline V gene (reference sequence). The CDR3 sequence is 13 residues long. Trimming cost V 5 bases and J 9 bases, with 14 bases left between them.

This clonotype was seen a handful of times. The chain couples TRBV20-1 to TRBJ2-3, with a weak D call TRBD2 (6 bases). V lost 6 bases and J lost 6, with 25 bases in between. The CDR3 consists of 16 residues. The germline V gene encodes CDR1 DFQATT and CDR2 SNEGSKA (reference sequence). DNA for the CDR3: TGCAGTGCCATAACCCCACTAGCCCCGGGGATGGATACGCAGTATTTT. The encoded protein is CSAITPLAPGMDTQYF.

The table lists this clonotype with a few counts. The chain combines TRBV27 with TRBJ2-1; 11 nucleotides align to TRBD2. The germline gives CDR1 MNHEY, CDR2 SMNVEV (reference sequence). Unmatched junction bases numbered 9, after V lost 5 bases and J lost 9 bases. The CDR3 length is 15 residues. The CDR3 sequence is CASSPIDSGRGEQFF. CDR3 coding DNA: TGTGCCAGCAGTCCTATTGATAGCGGGAGGGGTGAGCAGTTCTTC.

The chain employs TRBV20-1 and TRBJ2-5; no reliable D call. Per the germline V gene, CDR1 is DFQATT and CDR2 is SNEGSKA (reference sequence). The CDR3 is made up of 14 amino acids. V gave up 6 bases and J gave up 5 bases, with 19 bases separating them. In DNA form, the CDR3 reads TGCAGTGCGCGAGGACCCTCGGGTCGTGAGACCCAGTACTTC. This sequence encodes CSARGPSGRETQYF.

The chain joins TRBV10-3 to TRBJ2-7; TRBD1 matches 12 bases. V lost 4 bases, J lost 6 bases, and 4 bases stayed unmatched. This CDR3 comprises 14 residues. Germline assignment: CDR1 ENHRY and CDR2 SYGVKD. CDR3 region: CAISVGQGASEQYF. DNA of the CDR3: TGTGCCATCAGTGTGGGACAGGGGGCGTCCGAGCAGTACTTC.

This clonotype was found a few times. V gene TRBV29-1 combines with J gene TRBJ1-1, with D tentatively TRBD1 (5 bases). The length of the CDR3 is 14 residues. Germline V gene sequence: CDR1 SQVTM, CDR2 ANQGSEA. V dropped 5 bases and J dropped 1 base, with 14 bases sitting between them. Written as DNA, the CDR3 is TGCAGCGTTTTTGACAGCCATACGAACACTGAAGCTTTCTTT. This encodes CSVFDSHTNTEAFF.

This clonotype appeared a few times. This chain uses TRBV19 with TRBJ1-2, with 7 bases identical to TRBD1. From germline, CDR1 is LNHDA and CDR2 SQIVND (reference sequence). The CDR3 length is 12 residues. V lost 6 bases, J lost 8 bases, and 6 bases stayed unmatched. Here the CDR3 DNA reads TGTGCCAGTAGCGACAGGGCCCGGGGCTACACCTTC. Protein product: CASSDRARGYTF.

The genes are TRBV5-1 and TRBJ2-7; D unresolved. From germline, CDR1 is SGHRS and CDR2 YFSETQ. The CDR3 loop spans 13 amino acids. V lost 4 bases, J lost 1 base, and 9 bases lay in between. The CDR3 protein is CASSETISYEQYF. The CDR3, as DNA: TGCGCCAGCAGCGAAACAATTTCCTACGAGCAGTACTTC.

The table lists this clonotype with a few counts. This chain joins TRBV6-5 and TRBJ2-7, with D perhaps TRBD1 (6 bases). The germline V gene has CDR1 MNHEY and CDR2 SVGAGI. The V and J ends lost 0 bases and 6 bases respectively, with 12 bases between them. This CDR3 has 14 amino acids. This CDR3 is CASSYSRGIAEQYF. CDR3 DNA sequence: TGTGCCAGCAGTTACTCGAGGGGGATAGCCGAGCAGTACTTC.

The chain links TRBV5-5 to TRBJ2-3; 7 nucleotides line up with TRBD2. Germline loops: CDR1 SGHKS, CDR2 YYEKEE (reference sequence). This CDR3 has 16 residues. V trimming: 3 bases; J trimming: 0 bases; junction bases outside the gene matches: 7. The CDR3 region has the DNA TGTGCCAGCAGCTCATTAGCGGGTTCTAGCACAGATACGCAGTATTTT. Residues: CASSSLAGSSTDTQYF.

The genes are TRBV12-3 or TRBV12-4 and TRBJ2-1; D is ambiguous. The length of the CDR3 is 13 residues. V was trimmed by 5 bases and J by 10 bases, leaving 15 bases between them. In nucleotides, the CDR3 is TGTGCCAGCAGTACCTCCCCGGTCCCCGAGCAGTTCTTC. As protein: CASSTSPVPEQFF.

This clonotype was picked up a small number of times. The rearrangement uses TRBV10-2 and TRBJ2-7, with D perhaps TRBD2 (6 bases). The CDR3 covers 12 residues. The V gene's germline CDR1 is WSHSY and CDR2 SAAADI. V gave up 11 bases and J gave up 2 bases, with 13 bases separating them. The CDR3 region has the DNA TGCGCCGTCGGGGGAATGCCCTACGAGCAGTACTTC. Protein: CAVGGMPYEQYF.

J is TRBJ2-1 and V is TRBV12-3 or TRBV12-4; D unresolved. V was pared by 1 base and J by 8 bases, with 6 bases between. The CDR3 totals 12 residues. The DNA of the CDR3 is TGTGCCAGCAGTTTAGGGTACCATGAGCAGTTCTTC. Encoded protein: CASSLGYHEQFF.

In this sample, this clonotype turned up many times. The chain carries TRBV18 and TRBJ2-5; D remains ambiguous. Per the germline V gene, CDR1 is KGHSH and CDR2 is LQKENI. This CDR3 is built from 14 residues. V lost 0 bases to trimming and J lost 3 bases, with 8 bases between them. As DNA, the CDR3 is TGTGCCAGCTCACCACCGGCTGGGAAAGAGACCCAGTACTTC. Its translation is CASSPPAGKETQYF.

The chain couples TRBV2 to TRBJ2-7; tentatively, D is TRBD1 (6 bases). V shed 7 bases and J shed 3 bases, with 16 bases lying between them. The CDR3 length is 14 residues. Germline lookup yields CDR1 SNHLY and CDR2 FYNNEI. CDR3 sequence reads: CASIVGAGDYEQYF. The CDR3 bases are TGTGCCAGCATCGTAGGGGCAGGGGACTACGAGCAGTACTTC.

This clonotype turned up a few times. The chain joins TRBV14 to TRBJ2-1; D unclear. Deletions cut 1 base from V and 5 bases from J, with 15 bases between. The CDR3 has 16 amino acids. Germline V gene data show CDR1 as SGHDN and CDR2 as FVKESK. CDR3 residues: CASSQGYDTRNNEQFF. The CDR3 DNA reads TGTGCCAGCAGCCAAGGGTACGACACACGAAACAATGAGCAGTTCTTC.

The V gene is TRBV6-5, the J gene TRBJ2-5; D remains unclear. The CDR3 sequence is 14 residues long. Germline-derived CDR1 and CDR2 are MNHEY and SVGAGI. V was shortened by 1 base and J by 0 bases, with 6 bases between the two germline ends. This chain's CDR3 is CASSYLLYQETQYF. CDR3 bases: TGTGCCAGCAGTTACTTACTTTACCAAGAGACCCAGTACTTC.

This clonotype was counted ten times or more. The J gene is TRBJ2-2, the V gene TRBV24-1; D not certain. Germline CDR1 and CDR2: KGHDR and SFDVKD. The CDR3 is 12 residues long. The ends were cut back, 5 bases at V and 6 bases at J, with 6 bases in the middle. Written as DNA, the CDR3 is TGTGCCACCAGTGCCGCCGCCGGGGAGCTGTTTTTT. Protein product: CATSAAAGELFF.

This sequence joins TRBV29-1 and TRBJ1-2; no clear D gene. The CDR3 sequence is 12 residues long. V lost 7 bases and J 0 bases, leaving 9 bases between the germline ends. Per germline, CDR1 SQVTM and CDR2 ANQGSEA. DNA for the CDR3: TGCAGCGGTACCACATCTAACTATGGCTACACCTTC. Its protein is CSGTTSNYGYTF.

This clonotype turned up a few times. V gene TRBV28 combines with J gene TRBJ2-4; D unclear. CDR3 length: 13 amino acids. Trimming took off 3 bases at V and 13 bases at J, with 16 bases between the two ends. Germline-derived CDR1 and CDR2 are MDHEN and SYDVKM. The CDR3 sequence: CASSLAGSPKQYF. The CDR3 DNA is TGTGCCAGCAGTTTGGCAGGAAGCCCCAAACAGTACTTC.

This clonotype has just a few counts. This chain uses TRBV11-1 with TRBJ2-6; D is perhaps TRBD2 (6 bases). The CDR3 runs to 18 residues. V lost 0 bases, J lost 0 bases, and 12 bases lay in between. CDR1 SGHAT and CDR2 FQDESV come from the germline V gene (reference sequence). This CDR3 reads CASSLAIGGISGANVLTF. In DNA form, the CDR3 reads TGTGCCAGCAGCTTAGCGATTGGCGGGATCTCTGGGGCCAACGTCCTGACTTTC. The full variable domain, rest sourced from reference TRBV11-1 and TRBJ2-6, is EAEVAQSPRYKITEKSQAVAFWCDPISGHATLYWYRQILGQGPELLVQFQDESVVDDSQLPKDRFSAERLKGVDSTLKIQPAELGDSAMYLCASSLAIGGISGANVLTFGAGSRLTVL.

In this sample, this clonotype turned up a few times. The rearrangement uses TRBV9 and TRBJ2-3; 7 bases are a match to TRBD1. Per the germline V gene, CDR1 is SGDLS and CDR2 is YYNGEE. The CDR3 consists of 16 residues. V lost 0 bases, J lost 2 bases, and 6 bases stayed unmatched. CDR3 sequence (DNA): TGTGCCAGCAGCGTAGGAGCCGGGACAGCCACAGATACGCAGTATTTT. Translated, it gives CASSVGAGTATDTQYF.

The chain uses TRBV28 and TRBJ2-7; 11 bases match TRBD2. With V trimmed by 4 bases and J by 6 bases, 14 bases remained unmatched. The CDR3 runs 17 residues. CDR1 is MDHEN, CDR2 SYDVKM, per germline. The CDR3 protein is CASSSTSGNIHPLEQYF. Written as DNA, the CDR3 is TGTGCCAGCAGTTCGACTAGCGGGAATATACACCCCCTCGAGCAGTACTTC.